The text below deals with one T cell receptor (beta chain). These data are taken from a study of cytomegalovirus exposure and HLA in healthy donors. CDR3 length: 10 amino acids. Germline V CDR1 and CDR2: WNHNN, SYGVQD (reference sequence). With 10 bases removed from V and 8 bases from J, the gap between germline ends came to 11 bases. The PCR had 60 Vbeta and 13 Jbeta primers. Repertoires were generated with immunoSEQ multiplex PCR, while TCRdb's copy carries only in-frame clones and drops some. The data contain 170,000 or so clones, roughly 80% of them seen just once; the ten biggest clones take up around 1.3%.

The source material was PBMCs. The gene calls are TRBV10-1 and TRBJ1-1, with a possible D match to TRBD1 (6 bases). The origin of this receptor is a woman in her 30s in good health and CMV-seronegative. In DNA form, the CDR3 reads TGCGCCAAGGCAAGGGGGGAAGCTTTCTTT. This gives the protein CAKARGEAFF.